This T cell receptor beta chain was found in a study of blood T cell repertoires in COVID-19. Study-wide context: Researchers got acute and convalescent COVID-19 samples from the United States, Italy and Spain. Sources were T cells, B-cell-depleted T cells, or PBMCs; the material itself was cDNA or gDNA.

One Seattle source followed patients from active infection through their disease course. The table lists this clone with a few counts. V shed 1 base and J shed 5 bases, with 10 bases lying between them. CDR3 size: 13 residues. Germline V gene lookup returns CDR1 SGHRS and CDR2 YFSETQ. In the study's own analysis: Reference gene primer amplification in the assay estimated nucleated cell counts. Assay used: immunoSEQ multiplex PCR; TCRdb lists only in-frame clones, some missing. V, J and clone size are those of that table, while D and trimming were read from the DNA. Here the sample spans about 130,000 clones, roughly four fifths being singletons.

The sequence came from a man aged 25 to 40 with COVID-19, enrolled during active disease. This chain uses TRBV5-1 with TRBJ2-7; weak D call: TRBD2 (7 bases). The source material was peripheral blood. CDR3: CASSLWGGDEQYF. The CDR3 coding sequence is TGCGCCAGCAGCTTGTGGGGGGGCGACGAGCAGTACTTC.